The next 27 T cell receptor beta chains were all read from a single sample in a study of naive and memory T cell subsets. The SP2 primer and nested alpha and beta constant region primers amplified ligated cDNA in four rounds. TCRdb re-derived calls from the 5' RACE reads in MiXCR, one entry per CDR3 protein. The repertoire consists of more than 50,000 distinct CDR3 sequences, with 7% to 8% occurring once and the leading ten covering under 25%. The library had UMIs added by 3' ligation of an oligonucleotide to TCR cDNA. Receptors originate from a female donor in good health.

This clonotype was found a few times. This chain uses TRBV7-8 with TRBJ2-6; D is undetermined. Trimming stripped 7 bases from V and 0 bases from J, with 7 bases between. Germline V lookup: CDR1 SGHVS, CDR2 FQNEAQ. The CDR3 is 14 residues long. CDR3 sequence: CASKINSGANVLTF. CDR3 in DNA: TGTGCCAGCAAGATTAACTCTGGGGCCAACGTCCTGACTTTC.

This rearrangement joins TRBV20-1 to TRBJ2-1, with D unclear. The V and J ends lost 0 bases and 7 bases respectively, with 7 bases between them. CDR3 size: 12 residues. Germline V gene sequence: CDR1 DFQATT, CDR2 SNEGSKA (reference sequence). The CDR3 loop reads CSARDQGNEQFF. CDR3 coding DNA: TGCAGTGCTAGAGATCAAGGGAATGAGCAGTTCTTC.

This chain's CDR3 is CASSWDGVNQPQHF. In DNA, the CDR3 is TGCGCCAGCTCCTGGGACGGAGTAAATCAGCCCCAGCATTTT. This sequence joins TRBV5-1 and TRBJ1-5, with D possibly TRBD1 on 5 matching bases. With 7 bases removed from V and 4 bases from J, the gap between germline ends came to 15 bases. The CDR3 is 14 residues long. Germline CDR1 is SGHRS and CDR2 is YFSETQ. The full variable domain, completed using reference TRBV5-1 and TRBJ1-5, is KAGVTQTPRYLIKTRGQQVTLSCSPISGHRSVSWYQQTPGQGLQFLFEYFSETQRNKGNFPGRFSGRQFSNSRSEMNVSTLELGDSALYLCASSWDGVNQPQHFGDGTRLSIL.

This clonotype was seen only a few times. V is TRBV27 and J is TRBJ2-3; D may be TRBD1 or TRBD2 (5 bases each). V was pared by 1 base and J by 4 bases, with 9 bases between. The germline gives CDR1 MNHEY, CDR2 SMNVEV (reference sequence). The CDR3 is 14 residues long. The CDR3 DNA sequence: TGTGCCAGCAGTTTATACGGGGCCGCAGATACGCAGTATTTT. Translated, it gives CASSLYGAADTQYF.

The chain uses TRBV28 and TRBJ2-5; tentatively, D is TRBD2 (6 bases). CDR1 is MDHEN and CDR2 is SYDVKM in the germline V gene. The CDR3 sequence is 15 residues long. Trimming removed 6 bases at V and 2 bases at J, with 16 bases between. The CDR3 DNA sequence: TGTGCCAGCAGCCCCTCCAGCGGGCCACAAGAGACCCAGTACTTC. Its translation: CASSPSSGPQETQYF.

CDR3 sequence: CASSDARGTDTQYF. CDR3 bases: TGTGCCAGCAGTGATGCCAGGGGGACAGATACGCAGTATTTT. The chain links TRBV2 to TRBJ2-3; 7 bases fit TRBD1. This CDR3 has 14 amino acids. Germline trimming cut 3 bases from V and 3 bases from J; bases unmatched to any gene: 3. Germline V gene data show CDR1 as SNHLY and CDR2 as FYNNEI.

This clonotype was picked up a small number of times. J is TRBJ2-1 and V is TRBV10-3, with D unclear. Trimming pared 2 bases from V and 5 bases from J, leaving 7 bases between. Per germline, CDR1 ENHRY and CDR2 SYGVKD. This CDR3 spans 13 amino acids. CDR3 residues: CAISEPPHNEQFF. CDR3 nucleotide sequence: TGTGCCATCAGTGAGCCCCCGCACAATGAGCAGTTCTTC.

The gene calls are TRBV14 and TRBJ2-7; D unresolved. The V end was cut by 6 bases, the J end by 2 bases, with 17 bases between. The CDR3 length is 15 residues. Germline loops: CDR1 SGHDN, CDR2 FVKESK. The CDR3 DNA follows: TGTGCCAGCAGTCCGACACGTCTCGAGCCCTACGAGCAGTACTTC. As protein: CASSPTRLEPYEQYF.

The rearrangement joins TRBV6-4 to TRBJ1-6; 8 nucleotides align to TRBD1. The germline V gene encodes CDR1 MRHNA and CDR2 SNTAGT. The CDR3 has 15 amino acids. The V gene end was trimmed by 0 bases and the J gene end by 7 bases; junction bases not matched to a gene: 2. CDR3: CASSDSTGANSPLHF. The CDR3 DNA reads as TGTGCCAGCAGTGACTCGACAGGGGCGAATTCACCCCTCCACTTT.

The V call is TRBV6-5, the J call TRBJ2-3; tentatively, D is TRBD1 (6 bases). V lost 0 bases and J lost 1, with 11 bases in between. There are 16 residues in the CDR3. CDR1 and CDR2 (germline): MNHEY, SVGAGI. In DNA, the CDR3 is TGTGCCAGCAGTTACTCATCAGGGGTCCGCACAGATACGCAGTATTTT. It translates to CASSYSSGVRTDTQYF.

This clonotype was seen more than once but under ten times. This rearrangement joins TRBV28 to TRBJ1-1; the match to TRBD1 covers 7 bases. Trimming took 5 bases from V and 4 from J; bases not matched to a gene: 16. The CDR3 totals 17 residues. Germline assignment: CDR1 MDHEN and CDR2 SYDVKM. The CDR3 loop is CASSPPAGQGGGTEAFF. As DNA, the CDR3 is TGTGCCAGCAGTCCTCCAGCTGGGCAGGGGGGAGGCACTGAAGCTTTCTTT.

This clonotype turned up a few times. The chain is built from TRBV24-1 and TRBJ1-2, with 10 positions matching TRBD1. Germline CDR1 KGHDR, CDR2 SFDVKD. The CDR3 extends over 14 amino acids. V trimming: 4 bases; J trimming: 8 bases; junction bases outside the gene matches: 6. The CDR3 nucleotides are TGTGCCACCAGTGACCCGGGACAGGGGTGGGGCTACACCTTC. It yields the protein CATSDPGQGWGYTF.

The J gene is TRBJ2-2, the V gene TRBV20-1, with 7 bases aligning to TRBD1. V was clipped by 3 bases and J by 3 bases; unmatched bases: 4. In germline, CDR1 is DFQATT, CDR2 SNEGSKA (reference sequence). The CDR3 consists of 14 residues. CDR3 DNA sequence: TGCAGTGCTAGCAAACAGGGGTACACCGGGGAGCTGTTTTTT. Amino acid sequence: CSASKQGYTGELFF.

Points on this clonotype: This may stem from a read error, because a much larger clone lies one nucleotide away. V gene TRBV29-1 combines with J gene TRBJ2-2; maybe TRBD2 (6 bases). The germline V gene has CDR1 SQVTM and CDR2 ANQGSEA. The length of the CDR3 is 15 residues. Trimming removed 2 bases at V and 0 bases at J, with 10 bases between. The CDR3: CSVESAGSNTGELFF. CDR3 coding DNA: TGCAGCGTTGAAAGTGCGGGGTCGAACACCGGGGAGCTGTTTTTT.

V is TRBV4-2 and J is TRBJ2-1; TRBD2 matches at 9 bases. Looked up from germline, CDR1 is LGHNA and CDR2 is YNFKEQ. V gave up 7 bases and J gave up 6 bases; unmatched junction bases: 4. The CDR3 totals 13 residues. The CDR3 DNA reads as TGTGCCAGCACCCTTAGCGGGAGCAATGAGCAGTTCTTC. It translates to CASTLSGSNEQFF.

This rearrangement joins TRBV5-6 to TRBJ2-1; no definite D call. CDR3 size: 14 residues. CDR1 and CDR2 from the germline V gene are SGHDT and YYEEEE. The V end was cut by 0 bases, the J end by 5 bases, with 9 bases between. CDR3 amino acids: CASSLEGKNNEQFF. CDR3 bases: TGTGCCAGCAGCTTGGAAGGTAAAAACAATGAGCAGTTCTTC.

This clonotype was seen only a few times. The CDR3: CASGRYGAHEQFF. The CDR3 nucleotides are TGTGCCAGCGGTCGATATGGGGCCCATGAGCAGTTCTTC. The rearrangement links TRBV28 to TRBJ2-1; D may be TRBD1 (5 bases). The CDR3 covers 13 residues. The V and J ends lost 8 bases and 8 bases respectively, with 16 bases between them. CDR1 MDHEN and CDR2 SYDVKM come from the germline V gene.

This clonotype was seen only a few times. The CDR3: CASSEVGGKNEKLFF. The CDR3 bases are TGTGCCAGCAGTGAAGTCGGGGGAAAAAATGAAAAACTGTTTTTT. This chain connects TRBV6-1 to TRBJ1-4, with D possibly TRBD1 on 5 matching bases. Germline assignment: CDR1 MNHNS and CDR2 SASEGT. V gave up 1 base and J gave up 5 bases, with 11 bases separating them. The CDR3 is 15 amino acids.

The chain recombines TRBV24-1 with TRBJ1-5, with a tentative D call TRBD1 (5 bases). Germline loops: CDR1 KGHDR, CDR2 SFDVKD. V dropped 3 bases and J dropped 3 bases, with 8 bases sitting between them. The CDR3 totals 14 residues. The CDR3 coding sequence is TGTGCCACCAGTGATCTGACAGACAATCAGCCCCAGCATTTT. As protein: CATSDLTDNQPQHF.

V and J are TRBV6-6 and TRBJ2-5; 9 bases align to TRBD1. Germline assignment: CDR1 MNHNY and CDR2 SVGAGI (reference sequence). Trimming cost V 2 bases and J 5 bases; bases outside gene matches: 6. The CDR3 loop spans 15 amino acids. CDR3 sequence (DNA): TGTGCCAGCAGTTACCTCGGGACAGGGAGTGAGACCCAGTACTTC. Translated, it gives CASSYLGTGSETQYF.

There are a few counts of this clonotype. The chain employs TRBV2 and TRBJ2-2; 10 bases map to TRBD2. The CDR3 totals 15 residues. Trimming removed 4 bases from V and 3 bases from J; junction bases left unmatched: 2. Germline V gene sequence: CDR1 SNHLY, CDR2 FYNNEI. CDR3 DNA sequence: TGTGCCAGCAGTGGAGCGGGGGGGGACACCGGGGAGCTGTTTTTT. Residues: CASSGAGGDTGELFF. The full variable domain, in which reference TRBV2 and TRBJ2-2 provide the parts outside the CDR3, is EPEVTQTPSHQVTQMGQEVILRCVPISNHLYFYWYRQILGQKVEFLVSFYNNEISEKSEIFDDQFSVERPDGSNFTLKIRSTKLEDSAMYFCASSGAGGDTGELFFGEGSRLTVL.

This clonotype was observed at least ten times. The chain combines TRBV28 with TRBJ2-3; D is ambiguous. The CDR3 has 14 residues. V lost 2 bases and J lost 7, with 13 bases in between. Per germline, CDR1 MDHEN and CDR2 SYDVKM. CDR3 sequence: CASSLTILVNTQYF. DNA of the CDR3: TGTGCCAGCAGTTTAACGATTTTGGTAAATACGCAGTATTTT.

This clonotype occurred many times. DNA for the CDR3: TGTGCCAGCAGCCAACAGGGGGGGACTGAAGCTTTCTTT. Translated: CASSQQGGTEAFF. The chain is built from TRBV12-3 or TRBV12-4 and TRBJ1-1, with 8 bases lining up with TRBD1. V lost 6 bases, J lost 5 bases, and 5 bases stayed unmatched. The CDR3 runs 13 residues.

This clonotype was seen a handful of times. The V call is TRBV9, the J call TRBJ2-7, with D tentatively TRBD1 (5 bases). This CDR3 contains 13 residues. V was cut by 3 bases and J by 6 bases, with 13 bases left in between. CDR1 is SGDLS and CDR2 is YYNGEE in the germline V gene. CDR3 sequence reads: CASSAWGTGEQYF. Here the CDR3 DNA reads TGTGCCAGCAGCGCCTGGGGCACGGGCGAGCAGTACTTC.

This chain connects TRBV28 to TRBJ2-7; the match to TRBD2 covers 7 bases. The CDR3 is made up of 13 amino acids. After removal of 8 bases from V and 3 bases from J, the junction contained 7 bases not matched to a gene. Germline assignment: CDR1 MDHEN and CDR2 SYDVKM. CDR3 protein: CASGWGGSYEQYF. CDR3 DNA sequence: TGTGCCAGCGGTTGGGGCGGGAGCTACGAGCAGTACTTC.

There are a few counts of this clonotype. This chain links TRBV7-2 with TRBJ2-5; possible D gene TRBD2, 5 bases. V lost 6 bases, J lost 2 bases, and 16 bases lay in between. CDR1 is SGHTA, CDR2 FQGNSA, per germline. The CDR3 totals 15 residues. CDR3 sequence (DNA): TGTGCCAGCAGAGTTTGGGAGACTACGCAAGAGACCCAGTACTTC. Translating it yields CASRVWETTQETQYF.

The rearrangement links TRBV7-9 to TRBJ1-6; 7 bases are shared with TRBD1. V was pared by 5 bases and J by 6 bases, with 7 bases of the junction left unmatched. The CDR3 sequence is 15 residues long. Germline values: CDR1 SEHNR, CDR2 FQNEAQ (reference sequence). In DNA, the CDR3 is TGTGCCAGCAGCCGCGCCGACAGGGCTAATTCACCCCTCCACTTT. This encodes CASSRADRANSPLHF.